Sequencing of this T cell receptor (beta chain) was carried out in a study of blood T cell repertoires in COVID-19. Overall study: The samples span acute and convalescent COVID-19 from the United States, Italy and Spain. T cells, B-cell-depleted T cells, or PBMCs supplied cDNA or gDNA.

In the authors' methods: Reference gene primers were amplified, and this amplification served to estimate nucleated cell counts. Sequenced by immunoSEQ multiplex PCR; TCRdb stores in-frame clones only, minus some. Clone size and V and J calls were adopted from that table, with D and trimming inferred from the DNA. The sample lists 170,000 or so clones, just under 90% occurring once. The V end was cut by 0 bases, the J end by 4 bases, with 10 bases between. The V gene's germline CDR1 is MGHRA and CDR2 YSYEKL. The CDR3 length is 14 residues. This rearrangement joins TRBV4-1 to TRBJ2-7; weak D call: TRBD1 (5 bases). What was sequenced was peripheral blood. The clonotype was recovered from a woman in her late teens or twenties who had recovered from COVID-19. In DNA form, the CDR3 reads TGCGCCAGCAGCCAAGAACAGACAGCGTACGAGCAGTACTTC. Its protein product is CASSQEQTAYEQYF.